Listed below are T cell receptor beta chains from one sample, sequenced in a study of Graves' ophthalmopathy and Graves' hyperthyroidism. One entry per CDR3 protein, called by TCRdb with MiXCR from the multiplex PCR reads. The sample carries hundreds of thousands of distinct CDR3 sequences, 22% recorded once. Sequencing was performed on peripheral blood. All receptors derive from a woman aged 18-30 years with stable Graves' hyperthyroidism. Some clones in this sample may be carry-over from other donors' samples. The CDR3 runs from the conserved cysteine through the conserved F or W. The order of the fields is V gene, clone size, D gene, J gene, CDR3 length, CDR3 DNA, CDR3 protein. D genes are given only for firm matches. Size is omitted from some rows. Given values are once, few, many or a class for expanded clones.

V gene: TRBV12-3/TRBV12-4
clone size: many
D gene: TRBD1
J gene: TRBJ1-5
CDR3 length: 14
CDR3 DNA: TGTGCCAGCAGAAAAGGGACAGACAATCAGCCCCAGCATTTT
CDR3 protein: CASRKGTDNQPQHF

V gene: TRBV10-3
clone size: many
D gene: TRBD1
J gene: TRBJ2-6
CDR3 length: 16
CDR3 DNA: TGTGCCATCGGACAGGCCCTAACCTCTGGGGCCAACGTCCTGACTTTC
CDR3 protein: CAIGQALTSGANVLTF

V gene: TRBV6-5
clone size: many
D gene: -
J gene: TRBJ2-5
CDR3 length: 15
CDR3 DNA: TGTGCCAGCAGGCCCCAGACTTATTTTGGGGAGACCCAGTACTTC
CDR3 protein: CASRPQTYFGETQYF

V gene: TRBV4-2
clone size: -
D gene: TRBD2
J gene: TRBJ2-7
CDR3 length: 14
CDR3 DNA: TGTGCCAGCAGCCAAGAGGGACTAGCGGACGAGCAGTACTTC
CDR3 protein: CASSQEGLADEQYF

V gene: TRBV13
clone size: -
D gene: TRBD2
J gene: TRBJ2-7
CDR3 length: 17
CDR3 DNA: TGTGCCAGCAGCTCCCGGACTAGCGGGGGGCATTCCTACGAGCAGTACTTC
CDR3 protein: CASSSRTSGGHSYEQYF

V gene: TRBV6-1
clone size: many
D gene: TRBD1
J gene: TRBJ2-5
CDR3 length: 16
CDR3 DNA: TGTGCCAGCACCCCCGGGGCTCTGGACAGGTTCGGGACCCAGTACTTC
CDR3 protein: CASTPGALDRFGTQYF

V gene: TRBV12-3/TRBV12-4
clone size: many
D gene: -
J gene: TRBJ2-7
CDR3 length: 15
CDR3 DNA: TGTGCCAGCAGTTTTGGGCCCCCGGAGTACTACGAGCAGTACTTC
CDR3 protein: CASSFGPPEYYEQYF

V gene: TRBV5-1
clone size: many
D gene: TRBD1
J gene: TRBJ2-7
CDR3 length: 15
CDR3 DNA: TGCGCCAGCAGCTTGGGACAGGGTGCACCCTACGAGCAGTACTTC
CDR3 protein: CASSLGQGAPYEQYF

V gene: TRBV5-4
clone size: -
D gene: -
J gene: TRBJ2-6
CDR3 length: 20
CDR3 DNA: TGTGCCAGCAGCTTGGCCGTAGTAGGTGCGCTCTCCTCTGGGGCCAACGTCCTGACTTTC
CDR3 protein: CASSLAVVGALSSGANVLTF

V gene: TRBV7-2
clone size: many
D gene: -
J gene: TRBJ1-1
CDR3 length: 11
CDR3 DNA: TGTGCCAGCAGCCACTCAGTGGTAGCTTTCTTT
CDR3 protein: CASSHSVVAFF

V gene: TRBV20-1
clone size: many
D gene: TRBD1
J gene: TRBJ1-6
CDR3 length: 15
CDR3 DNA: TGCAGTGCTAGAAAAGGCGGGACAGGGGGATCACCCCTCCACTTT
CDR3 protein: CSARKGGTGGSPLHF

V gene: TRBV7-9
clone size: many
D gene: TRBD1
J gene: TRBJ2-7
CDR3 length: 14
CDR3 DNA: TGTGCCAGCAGCCTAGCCGGGACAGGGGCCGAGCAGTACTTC
CDR3 protein: CASSLAGTGAEQYF

V gene: TRBV20-1
clone size: few
D gene: -
J gene: TRBJ2-7
CDR3 length: 13
CDR3 DNA: TGCAGTGCTGGGCAGTCAAATTCCTACGAGCAGTACTTC
CDR3 protein: CSAGQSNSYEQYF

V gene: TRBV11-2
clone size: -
D gene: TRBD1
J gene: TRBJ1-1
CDR3 length: 15
CDR3 DNA: TGTGCCAGCAGCTCCAGGGGGACAGCGAACACTGAAGCTTTCTTT
CDR3 protein: CASSSRGTANTEAFF

V gene: TRBV19
clone size: -
D gene: TRBD1
J gene: TRBJ2-7
CDR3 length: 13
CDR3 DNA: TGTGCCAGTACCCTGACAGGGGGCGACGAGCAGTACTTC
CDR3 protein: CASTLTGGDEQYF

V gene: TRBV30
clone size: many
D gene: -
J gene: TRBJ1-1
CDR3 length: 12
CDR3 DNA: TGTGCCTGGACCATGGGGGACACTGAAGCTTTCTTT
CDR3 protein: CAWTMGDTEAFF

V gene: TRBV9
clone size: many
D gene: TRBD1
J gene: TRBJ2-7
CDR3 length: 15
CDR3 DNA: TGTGCCAGCAGCGACACCTCGGGACAGGGGGGAGAGCAGTACTTC
CDR3 protein: CASSDTSGQGGEQYF

V gene: TRBV11-2
clone size: many
D gene: TRBD1
J gene: TRBJ1-2
CDR3 length: 13
CDR3 DNA: TGTGCCAGCACCCCCGGGACAGAGTATGGCTACACCTTC
CDR3 protein: CASTPGTEYGYTF

V gene: TRBV27
clone size: -
D gene: -
J gene: TRBJ2-7
CDR3 length: 14
CDR3 DNA: TGTGCCAGCAGCCATCAGGGCAAACTCTACGAGCAGTACTTC
CDR3 protein: CASSHQGKLYEQYF

V gene: TRBV28
clone size: many
D gene: TRBD1
J gene: TRBJ2-3
CDR3 length: 13
CDR3 DNA: TGTGCCAGCTGGGGACAGGGTATTCATACGCAGTATTTT
CDR3 protein: CASWGQGIHTQYF

V gene: TRBV30
clone size: many
D gene: -
J gene: TRBJ2-7
CDR3 length: 12
CDR3 DNA: TGTGCCTGGAGCTTTCTAGGGTACGAGCAGTACTTC
CDR3 protein: CAWSFLGYEQYF

V gene: TRBV6-1
clone size: -
D gene: TRBD1
J gene: TRBJ2-7
CDR3 length: 15
CDR3 DNA: TGTGCCAGCAGTGCTAACAGGGGACCACACTACGAGCAGTACTTC
CDR3 protein: CASSANRGPHYEQYF

V gene: TRBV7-9
clone size: few
D gene: -
J gene: TRBJ2-2
CDR3 length: 14
CDR3 DNA: TGTGCCAGCAGCCCACCCGGGACTACCGGGGAGCTGTTTTTT
CDR3 protein: CASSPPGTTGELFF

V gene: TRBV15
clone size: many
D gene: -
J gene: TRBJ1-6
CDR3 length: 15
CDR3 DNA: TGTGCCACCAGCAGAGATCTGGCAGGGAATTCACCCCTCCACTTT
CDR3 protein: CATSRDLAGNSPLHF

V gene: TRBV6-5
clone size: few
D gene: -
J gene: TRBJ2-7
CDR3 length: 13
CDR3 DNA: TGTGCCAGCAGTTCCGCACGCCTGGGAGAGCAGTACTTC
CDR3 protein: CASSSARLGEQYF

V gene: TRBV7-2
clone size: many
D gene: -
J gene: TRBJ2-3
CDR3 length: 14
CDR3 DNA: TGTGCCAGCAGCTCACGACTTGGCACAGATACGCAGTATTTT
CDR3 protein: CASSSRLGTDTQYF

V gene: TRBV27
clone size: many
D gene: -
J gene: TRBJ1-5
CDR3 length: 15
CDR3 DNA: TGTGCCAGCAGACCCGGGGGAGGGATAAGTCAGCCCCAGCATTTT
CDR3 protein: CASRPGGGISQPQHF

V gene: TRBV2
clone size: -
D gene: -
J gene: TRBJ1-5
CDR3 length: 18
CDR3 DNA: TGTGCCAGCAGTGCCCACGGGGACCCGGGGTATCTTCGTCAGCCCCAGCATTTT
CDR3 protein: CASSAHGDPGYLRQPQHF